These 29 T cell receptor beta chains share one sample of origin, sequenced in a study of cytomegalovirus exposure and HLA in healthy donors. PCR was performed using 60 Vbeta and 13 Jbeta primers. The method was immunoSEQ multiplex PCR; TCRdb's version includes in-frame clones alone and lacks a portion of them. The sample comprises 200,000 to 250,000 clones, 75% to 85% of which are singletons, and around 8.3% rests with the top ten. Sequences were obtained from PBMCs. These receptors all stem from a woman aged 55-69 years in good health and CMV-seropositive.

This chain links TRBV29-1 with TRBJ1-1; TRBD1 matches at 7 bases. The CDR3 loop spans 10 amino acids. Germline lookup yields CDR1 SQVTM and CDR2 ANQGSEA. V shed 4 bases, J shed 8 bases, and the junction held 1 base outside the gene matches. The chain's CDR3 is CSVGGQEAFF. CDR3 nucleotide sequence: TGCAGCGTTGGGGGACAGGAAGCTTTCTTT.

The V and J genes are TRBV6-5 and TRBJ1-4, with TRBD1 matching over 8 bases. This CDR3 spans 15 amino acids. V shed 5 bases and J 7 bases; nucleotides not matched to a gene: 9. CDR1 and CDR2 from the germline V gene are MNHEY and SVGAGI. In DNA form, the CDR3 reads TGTGCCAGCAGTGGTAGGACAGGGAGGAGTGAAAAACTGTTTTTT. The encoded protein is CASSGRTGRSEKLFF.

The rearrangement uses TRBV11-3 and TRBJ1-1; 7 bases agree with TRBD1. Germline CDR1 and CDR2: SGHNT and YENEEA. V gave up 5 bases and J gave up 1 base; unmatched junction bases: 4. The CDR3 consists of 14 residues. DNA of the CDR3: TGTGCCAGCAGCAGGGGGCGTGGGAACACTGAAGCTTTCTTT. Translated, it gives CASSRGRGNTEAFF.

The V gene is TRBV27, the J gene TRBJ1-1, with D possibly being TRBD1 (6 bases). The CDR3 sequence is 12 residues long. The germline gives CDR1 MNHEY, CDR2 SMNVEV (reference sequence). Trimming stripped 3 bases from V and 10 bases from J, with 12 bases between. The chain's CDR3 is CASSFAGARAFF. The CDR3, as DNA: TGTGCCAGCAGTTTTGCGGGGGCGCGAGCTTTCTTT.

The J gene is TRBJ2-1, the V gene TRBV5-4; D may be TRBD2 (6 bases). Trimming pared 0 bases from V and 2 bases from J, leaving 9 bases between. The CDR3 length is 15 residues. CDR1 is SGHNT, CDR2 YYREEE, per germline (reference sequence). The CDR3: CASSLEGGPYNEQFF. CDR3 DNA sequence: TGTGCCAGCAGCTTGGAGGGAGGCCCCTACAATGAGCAGTTCTTC.

The chain has TRBV10-1 and TRBJ2-2; tentatively, D is TRBD1 (5 bases). Looked up from germline, CDR1 is WNHNN and CDR2 is SYGVQD (reference sequence). Trimming took 4 bases from V and 1 from J, leaving 13 bases between them. This CDR3 comprises 16 residues. CDR3 coding DNA: TGCGCCAGCAGTGTAACCCGGACACTGAACACCGGGGAGCTGTTTTTT. Its protein is CASSVTRTLNTGELFF.

CDR3 protein: CASSHPQGQNSRAFF. The CDR3 DNA reads TGTGCCAGCAGCCACCCACAGGGTCAAAATTCGAGAGCTTTCTTT. This sequence joins TRBV16 and TRBJ1-1; D might be TRBD1 (6 bases). The V gene's germline CDR1 is KGHSY and CDR2 FQNENV. The CDR3 sequence is 15 residues long. V was cut by 3 bases and J by 10 bases, with 21 bases left in between.

J is TRBJ1-1 and V is TRBV29-1; 7 nucleotides line up with TRBD1. The CDR3 has 14 amino acids. Germline V CDR1 and CDR2: SQVTM, ANQGSEA. V shed 4 bases, J shed 4 bases, and the junction held 9 bases outside the gene matches. The CDR3 loop reads CSVVLQGRSTEAFF. CDR3 nucleotide sequence: TGCAGCGTTGTTCTACAGGGGCGAAGCACTGAAGCTTTCTTT.

The chain joins TRBV5-8 to TRBJ1-1; D not certain. Germline CDR1 SGHTS, CDR2 YDEGEE. The V end was cut by 6 bases, the J end by 3 bases, with 9 bases between. The CDR3 has 12 residues. The CDR3 sequence: CASTESDTEAFF. The CDR3 nucleotides are TGTGCCAGCACCGAGTCGGACACTGAAGCTTTCTTT.

J is TRBJ2-2 and V is TRBV6-1, with D maybe TRBD2 (6 bases). The CDR3 has 15 residues. CDR1 and CDR2 (germline): MNHNS, SASEGT. V lost 6 bases, J lost 3 bases, and 14 bases lay in between. This CDR3 is CASRALGLDTGELFF. The CDR3 DNA reads TGTGCCAGCAGGGCCTTGGGACTCGACACCGGGGAGCTGTTTTTT.

J is TRBJ2-1 and V is TRBV7-9, with 8 bases aligning to TRBD2. V shed 11 bases and J 11 bases; nucleotides not matched to a gene: 14. The CDR3 loop spans 13 amino acids. Germline CDR1 SEHNR, CDR2 FQNEAQ (reference sequence). CDR3 nucleotide sequence: TGTGCCCTCTTTTCGACGGCGGGAGGCCAGCAGTTCTTC. Its translation: CALFSTAGGQQFF.

CDR3 DNA sequence: TGTGCCAGCAGACAGGGCCCCACATTCTACGAGCAGTACTTC. This sequence encodes CASRQGPTFYEQYF. The rearrangement links TRBV27 to TRBJ2-5; D is perhaps TRBD1 (6 bases). Gene TRBJ2-7 matches the end of the DNA better, so the J call may be wrong. Per the germline V gene, CDR1 is MNHEY and CDR2 is SMNVEV (reference sequence). The CDR3 contains 14 residues.

This clone showed up just once. The chain recombines TRBV4-1 with TRBJ2-1; 13 bases line up with TRBD2. The J segment lost 9 bases and the V segment lost 5 bases, leaving 7 bases of the junction unmatched. Germline CDR1 MGHRA, CDR2 YSYEKL. The length of the CDR3 is 15 residues. The CDR3 DNA is TGCGCCAGCAGCGTTGGACTAGCGGGAGTCGGTGAGCAGTTCTTC. It yields the protein CASSVGLAGVGEQFF.

The rearrangement joins TRBV27 to TRBJ2-7, with 9 nucleotides matching TRBD1. J was trimmed by 4 bases and V by 6 bases; bases with no gene match: 4. There are 13 residues in the CDR3. CDR1 and CDR2 from the germline V gene are MNHEY and SMNVEV (reference sequence). The CDR3 reads CASSRDREYEQYF. The CDR3 DNA reads as TGTGCCAGCAGCCGGGACAGGGAGTACGAGCAGTACTTC.

In DNA, the CDR3 is TGTGCCAGCAGCGTAGACCCGGCAGGCCAAGAGACCCAGTACTTC. As protein: CASSVDPAGQETQYF. The chain recombines TRBV9 with TRBJ2-5, with unresolved D. Deletions cut 0 bases from V and 1 base from J, with 10 bases between. The CDR3 totals 15 residues. In germline, CDR1 is SGDLS, CDR2 YYNGEE.

This clone was counted once. V and J are TRBV25-1 and TRBJ2-3; D is perhaps TRBD1 (6 bases). CDR3 length: 15 amino acids. Germline CDR1 MGHDK, CDR2 SYGVNS. V was clipped by 6 bases and J by 2 bases, with 15 bases between them. The CDR3 bases are TGTGCCAGCAGATCTCGGGACACTTACACAGATACGCAGTATTTT. Encoded protein: CASRSRDTYTDTQYF.

The chain carries TRBV29-1 and TRBJ1-3; TRBD1 agrees at 10 bases. The CDR3 is made up of 16 amino acids. Trimming took 0 bases from V and 2 from J; bases not matched to a gene: 4. Per the germline V gene, CDR1 is SQVTM and CDR2 is ANQGSEA. The CDR3 is CSVEDRDRGTGNTIYF. The CDR3 DNA reads as TGCAGCGTTGAAGATAGGGACAGGGGTACTGGAAACACCATATATTTT.

This sequence joins TRBV7-9 and TRBJ1-2; D not resolved. Trimming pared 3 bases from V and 4 bases from J, leaving 12 bases between. Germline CDR1 and CDR2: SEHNR and FQNEAQ (reference sequence). The CDR3 totals 14 residues. The CDR3 DNA follows: TGTGCCAGCAGCTTCCGCGGTTCAGCCTATGGCTACACCTTC. This translates into CASSFRGSAYGYTF.

V and J are TRBV4-1 and TRBJ1-1; TRBD1 might be the D (5 bases). The V and J ends lost 3 bases and 0 bases respectively, with 11 bases between them. Looked up from germline, CDR1 is MGHRA and CDR2 is YSYEKL. The CDR3 has 15 residues. The CDR3 coding sequence is TGCGCCAGCAGCCACACGACAGAGCTGAACACTGAAGCTTTCTTT. Amino acid sequence: CASSHTTELNTEAFF.

The rearrangement uses TRBV29-1 and TRBJ2-2, with unresolved D. CDR1 is SQVTM, CDR2 ANQGSEA, per germline. CDR3 length equals 12 residues. The ends were cut back, 3 bases at V and 1 base at J, with 3 bases in the middle. The DNA of the CDR3 is TGCAGCGTTGATCAGAACACCGGGGAGCTGTTTTTT. This sequence encodes CSVDQNTGELFF.

This clone was seen a handful of times. The rearrangement links TRBV9 to TRBJ2-3; 8 bases are a match to TRBD2. V was pared by 0 bases and J by 4 bases, with 7 bases of the junction left unmatched. Germline CDR1 is SGDLS and CDR2 is YYNGEE. There are 16 residues in the CDR3. CDR3 coding DNA: TGTGCCAGCAGCGTAGCTCCTAGCGGGTTATCAGATACGCAGTATTTT. Translated, it gives CASSVAPSGLSDTQYF.

In the case of this clone: The same CDR3 arises from other DNA sequences in this sample as well. The chain joins TRBV18 to TRBJ2-1; tentatively, D is TRBD1 (6 bases). Germline V gives CDR1 KGHSH, CDR2 LQKENI. This CDR3 comprises 15 residues. The V end was cut by 3 bases, the J end by 4 bases, with 13 bases between. The CDR3 protein is CASSPGQGSYNEQFF. CDR3 sequence (DNA): TGTGCCAGCTCACCGGGGCAGGGGTCTTACAATGAGCAGTTCTTC.

The chain has TRBV11-2 and TRBJ2-2; D is unresolved. CDR1 is SGHAT and CDR2 is FQNNGV in the germline V gene. V was cut by 2 bases and J by 6 bases, with 4 bases left in between. The CDR3 runs 12 residues. The CDR3 DNA reads TGTGCCAGCAGCTTAATAGCCGGGGAGCTGTTTTTT. Translating it yields CASSLIAGELFF.

The rearrangement joins TRBV5-4 to TRBJ2-1; 10 bases are a match to TRBD2. Losses at the gene ends were 2 bases for V and 7 bases for J; bases not matched to a gene: 6. CDR3 size: 15 residues. Per the germline V gene, CDR1 is SGHNT and CDR2 is YYREEE (reference sequence). The DNA for the CDR3 is TGTGCCAGCAGCTTATTAGCGGGAGGCGAGAATGAGCAGTTCTTC. Its protein product is CASSLLAGGENEQFF.

The chain joins TRBV9 to TRBJ1-3; TRBD1 matches at 7 bases. The CDR3 is 16 residues long. Looked up from germline, CDR1 is SGDLS and CDR2 is YYNGEE. V shed 4 bases, J shed 4 bases, and the junction held 11 bases outside the gene matches. Here the CDR3 DNA reads TGTGCCAGCAGCTTGGGACAGTCGTCTTCGGGAAACACCATATATTTT. Translated: CASSLGQSSSGNTIYF.

The genes are TRBV19 and TRBJ1-1; the match to TRBD1 covers 8 bases. J was trimmed by 2 bases and V by 4 bases; bases with no gene match: 3. This CDR3 is built from 14 residues. The germline V gene encodes CDR1 LNHDA and CDR2 SQIVND (reference sequence). CDR3 DNA: TGTGCCAGTAGTACACAGGGGGTTAACACTGAAGCTTTCTTT. This encodes CASSTQGVNTEAFF.

The genes are TRBV10-2 and TRBJ2-7, with a possible D match to TRBD1 (6 bases). With 0 bases removed from V and 2 bases from J, the gap between germline ends came to 11 bases. The CDR3 totals 15 residues. Germline CDR1 is WSHSY and CDR2 is SAAADI. The CDR3 bases are TGCGCCAGCAGTGAGTCGTTGGGGGCAGCCTACGAGCAGTACTTC. Protein: CASSESLGAAYEQYF.

V and J are TRBV5-1 and TRBJ1-1; tentatively, D is TRBD1 (6 bases). From germline, CDR1 is SGHRS and CDR2 YFSETQ. This CDR3 contains 14 residues. Trimming took 4 bases from V and 3 from J, leaving 13 bases between them. The CDR3 DNA reads as TGCGCCAGCAGCCGGGGGGCAGCGGACACTGAAGCTTTCTTT. The encoded protein is CASSRGAADTEAFF.

The chain carries TRBV28 and TRBJ2-2; D gene unclear. CDR3 size: 13 residues. V was trimmed by 6 bases and J by 5 bases, leaving 10 bases between them. CDR1 is MDHEN and CDR2 is SYDVKM in the germline V gene. CDR3 bases: TGTGCCAGCAGCGAGCCGCTAACCGGGGAGCTGTTTTTT. This gives the protein CASSEPLTGELFF.